Below are 7 T cell receptor beta chains sequenced from a single sample in a study of T-cell reconstitution after alpha-beta-depleted transplantation in children. The library targeted TCRbeta and was prepared with unique molecular identifiers. MiXCR, run by TCRdb on the PCR reads, gives a single entry per CDR3 protein. The table lists approximately 510,000 distinct CDR3 sequences, approximately 20% of them singletons. The material sequenced was PBMCs from the stem cell graft donor, taken from the stem cell graft. The receptors here all came from a human donor who donated a stem cell graft to a child with acute lymphoblastic leukemia.

The chain uses TRBV12-3 or TRBV12-4 and TRBJ2-1; 7 nucleotides line up with TRBD2. This CDR3 contains 17 residues. V dropped 7 bases and J dropped 8; count of bases not matched to a gene: 20. CDR3 residues: CASTADMVAGFRDEQFF. The CDR3 DNA sequence: TGTGCCAGCACCGCCGACATGGTAGCGGGTTTCAGGGATGAGCAGTTCTTC.

The chain is built from TRBV6-5 and TRBJ1-2, with TRBD1 as a possible D gene (5 bases). CDR1 MNHEY and CDR2 SVGAGI come from the germline V gene. The CDR3 is 13 residues long. Trimming shortened V by 4 bases and J by 8 bases, and 14 bases separated the two germline ends. The CDR3 reads CASSWDGGIGYTF. The CDR3 DNA sequence: TGTGCCAGCAGTTGGGACGGCGGAATCGGCTACACCTTC.

This clonotype was counted only a few times. The gene calls are TRBV19 and TRBJ2-2; 8 bases match TRBD1. Germline values: CDR1 LNHDA, CDR2 SQIVND (reference sequence). V dropped 6 bases and J dropped 4; count of bases not matched to a gene: 10. This CDR3 is built from 16 residues. CDR3 protein: CASRSTGTGGTGELFF. CDR3 nucleotides: TGTGCCAGTAGATCAACTGGAACAGGGGGCACCGGGGAGCTGTTTTTT.

This clonotype was counted only a few times. This chain joins TRBV29-1 and TRBJ1-1, with no clear D. The V end was cut by 0 bases, the J end by 3 bases, with 8 bases between. From germline, CDR1 is SQVTM and CDR2 ANQGSEA. The length of the CDR3 is 13 residues. This CDR3 is CSVEDLLDTEAFF. In DNA form, the CDR3 reads TGCAGCGTTGAAGATCTTCTGGACACTGAAGCTTTCTTT.

In its sample, this clonotype was seen a few times. The chain couples TRBV5-1 to TRBJ2-1, with D perhaps TRBD1 or TRBD2 (5 bases each). Germline CDR1 is SGHRS and CDR2 is YFSETQ. The CDR3 is 13 amino acids. Trimming removed 5 bases from V and 4 bases from J, with 10 bases in between. In nucleotides, the CDR3 is TGCGCCAGCAGGGGGGAGCGGTACAATGAGCAGTTCTTC. Translation: CASRGERYNEQFF.

This clonotype was found once. V and J are TRBV20-1 and TRBJ2-3, with 8 bases lining up with TRBD2. CDR3 length: 14 residues. The germline V gene encodes CDR1 DFQATT and CDR2 SNEGSKA (reference sequence). V was clipped by 4 bases and J by 2 bases; unmatched bases: 5. The CDR3 loop reads CSATTSGPTDTQYF. The CDR3 DNA sequence: TGCAGTGCTACAACTAGCGGTCCCACAGATACGCAGTATTTT.

At least ten counts were recorded for this clonotype. The chain has TRBV5-1 and TRBJ2-7; the D is unclear. The germline V gene has CDR1 SGHRS and CDR2 YFSETQ. The CDR3 has 13 residues. V shed 0 bases and J shed 3 bases, with 7 bases lying between them. The CDR3 region is CASSLEGYYEQYF. CDR3 bases: TGCGCCAGCAGCTTGGAGGGATACTACGAGCAGTACTTC. The entire variable domain, with the rest obtained from reference TRBV5-1 and TRBJ2-7, is as follows: KAGVTQTPRYLIKTRGQQVTLSCSPISGHRSVSWYQQTPGQGLQFLFEYFSETQRNKGNFPGRFSGRQFSNSRSEMNVSTLELGDSALYLCASSLEGYYEQYFGPGTRLTVT.